The present entry profiles one T cell receptor (beta chain) with its context. This sample is part of a study of blood T cell repertoires in COVID-19. The CDR3 length is 14 residues. V was trimmed by 2 bases and J by 10 bases, leaving 12 bases between them. The germline V gene has CDR1 SGHTA and CDR2 FQGNSA. The method was immunoSEQ multiplex PCR; TCRdb's version includes in-frame clones alone and lacks a portion of them. This table has 200,000 to 250,000 clones, about 88% appearing once. This sequence was found in a woman aged 50 to 65 with COVID-19, enrolled during active disease. The rearrangement uses TRBV7-2 and TRBJ1-6; possibly TRBD1 for D (6 bases). Sequencing input: peripheral blood. CDR3 sequence: CASSLPGGASPLHF. The CDR3 DNA reads as TGTGCCAGCAGCTTACCGGGGGGCGCCTCACCCCTCCACTTT.